This paragraph reports one T cell receptor (beta chain). This sample is part of a study of Ad26.COV2.S vaccination and SARS-CoV-2 variants. Sequencing used immunoSEQ multiplex PCR; TCRdb keeps in-frame clones, though not all of them. The data contain approximately 300,000 clones, around 85% of them singletons. Treatment meaning: about 20 received Ad26.COV2.S at low or high dose, single or two shots; 5 received placebo; per-sample allocation not given. It was on day 63 after the first vaccine or placebo injection that samples were taken. Built on an Ad26 vector, the vaccine expressed Wuhan-strain SARS-CoV-2 spike. CDR3 length: 15 amino acids. The V and J ends lost 6 bases and 9 bases, in that order; junction bases with no gene match: 11. Germline CDR1 is MGHRA and CDR2 is YSYEKL.

The specimen was peripheral blood, collected in a trial of Ad26.COV2.S vaccine versus placebo. The clonotype was recovered from a person between 18 and 59 years old who received the Ad26.COV2.S COVID-19 vaccine or a placebo. This chain links TRBV4-1 with TRBJ2-1; 10 bases map to TRBD2. The DNA of the CDR3 is TGCGCCAGCAGGGAGCGGGGGGGCCTCGGGACTGAGCAGTTCTTC. This codes for CASRERGGLGTEQFF.